A selection of T cell receptor beta chains follows, all from one sample in a study of regulatory T cells in long-lasting Graves disease. TCRdb reprocessed the multiplex PCR reads via MiXCR and lists one record per CDR3 protein. The sample shows roughly 560,000 distinct CDR3 sequences, roughly a sixth of them seen only once. The same data also contributed to another study, on T cells in Graves' hyperthyroidism and ophthalmopathy.

Sample: peripheral blood mononuclear cells (PBMCs), taken at new diagnosis, from a patient treated with antithyroid drugs. The receptors here all came from a woman in her forties or fifties with Graves disease. The CDR3 runs from the conserved cysteine through the conserved F or W. The D gene is left open where the match is weak. Expanded clones get a size class; other rows say once, few or many, or leave the size out.

V gene	D gene	J gene	clone size	CDR3 DNA	CDR3 protein
TRBV2	-	TRBJ1-2	many	TGTGCCAGCAGAGCGGGGATCTATGGCTACACCTTC	CASRAGIYGYTF
TRBV3-1	-	TRBJ2-3	many	TGTGCCAGCAGCCAAGATCGGGGCCATACGCAGTATTTT	CASSQDRGHTQYF
TRBV3-1	-	TRBJ2-1	few	TGTGCCAGCAGCCAAGGGCAGGCTTGGGCAGGGCAGTTCTTC	CASSQGQAWAGQFF
TRBV28	TRBD1	TRBJ2-3	-	TGTGCCAGCACGATCAGGGGGTTCAGTACAGATACGCAGTATTTT	CASTIRGFSTDTQYF
TRBV30	-	TRBJ2-6	few	TGTGCCTGGAGTGTGGGTGGGGCCAACGTCCTGACTTTC	CAWSVGGANVLTF
TRBV6-1	-	TRBJ1-2	many	TGTGCCAGCAAGGAGGCCCCTAACTATGGCTACACCTTC	CASKEAPNYGYTF
TRBV7-9	-	TRBJ1-4	-	TGTGCCAGCAGCTTAACGTCAGGGCCAAATGAAAAACTGTTTTTT	CASSLTSGPNEKLFF
TRBV12-3/TRBV12-4	-	TRBJ2-2	many	TGTGCCTCCCGAGGGGCAGGGAGGACCGGGGAGCTGTTTTTT	CASRGAGRTGELFF
TRBV30	TRBD1	TRBJ1-2	few	TGTGCCTGGAGTAACGGACAGGGCAGAAGTGGCTACACCTTC	CAWSNGQGRSGYTF
TRBV28	TRBD1	TRBJ1-2	many	TGTGCCAGCAGTTCACGGGACAGGGGGTGGGAAGGCTACACCTTC	CASSSRDRGWEGYTF
TRBV20-1	TRBD1	TRBJ1-5	few	TGCAGTGCTAGAGATCACGAGGGGGCGGCTCAGCCCCAGCATTTT	CSARDHEGAAQPQHF
TRBV9	-	TRBJ2-1	few	TGTGCCAGCAGCCCGTTCGGGTATGAGCAGTTCTTC	CASSPFGYEQFF
TRBV3-1	TRBD2	TRBJ2-7	-	TGTGCCAGCAGCCAAGGAGCGGGAGAGTTCTACGAGCAGTACTTC	CASSQGAGEFYEQYF
TRBV11-2	-	TRBJ2-1	many	TGTGCCAGCAGCTTAGCTTCGGGCTTGGAGCAGTTCTTC	CASSLASGLEQFF
TRBV5-1	TRBD1	TRBJ1-4	-	TGCGCCAGCAGCTCGGGGACAGAGGATGAAAAACTGTTTTTT	CASSSGTEDEKLFF
TRBV3-1	-	TRBJ1-6	few	TGTGCCAGCAGCCCTACGCGGACTAATTCACCCCTCCACTTT	CASSPTRTNSPLHF
TRBV28	TRBD1	TRBJ1-6	few	TGTGCCAGCAGCCCCAACAGGGGGCCGAAGTATAATTCACCCCTCCACTTT	CASSPNRGPKYNSPLHF
TRBV6-1	TRBD1	TRBJ1-6	-	TGTGCCAGCAGCCCGGACAGGGGAATTAATTCACCCCTCCACTTT	CASSPDRGINSPLHF